The 28 T cell receptor beta chains below were found in one sample sequenced in a study of blood T cell repertoires in COVID-19. Libraries were prepared by immunoSEQ multiplex PCR; TCRdb keeps only in-frame clonotypes and omits some of them. The data hold 200,000 to 250,000 clones, with about four fifths observed a single time. The specimen sequenced was PBMCs or T cells enriched from blood (not recorded which). The source of these receptors is a woman aged 55 to 70 who had recovered from COVID-19.

This chain links TRBV4-1 with TRBJ2-3; TRBD2 agrees at 9 bases. The germline V gene has CDR1 MGHRA and CDR2 YSYEKL. The CDR3 sequence is 16 residues long. The trim removed 0 bases at V and 1 base at J, leaving 2 bases unmatched. In nucleotides, the CDR3 is TGCGCCAGCAGCCAAGATCAGCGGGAGGGCACAGATACGCAGTATTTT. Residues: CASSQDQREGTDTQYF.

The CDR3: CASSPDRVVGYTF. The CDR3 DNA sequence: TGTGCCAGCAGCCCAGACAGGGTCGTTGGCTACACCTTC. This chain connects TRBV11-2 to TRBJ1-2; TRBD1 agrees at 7 bases. After removal of 5 bases from V and 7 bases from J, the junction contained 7 bases not matched to a gene. The germline CDR1 and CDR2 sequences are SGHAT and FQNNGV. The CDR3 has 13 residues. Supplemented by reference TRBV11-2 and TRBJ1-2, the full variable domain reads EAGVAQSPRYKIIEKRQSVAFWCNPISGHATLYWYQQILGQGPKLLIQFQNNGVVDDSQLPKDRFSAERLKGVDSTLKIQPAKLEDSAVYLCASSPDRVVGYTFGSGTRLTVV.

V is TRBV12-5 and J is TRBJ1-4, with TRBD1 matching 7 bases. With 4 bases clipped from V and 8 bases from J, the junction kept 7 bases outside the gene matches. From germline, CDR1 is LGHNT and CDR2 FRNRAP. This CDR3 is built from 14 residues. The CDR3, as DNA: TGTGCTAGTGGTTCCACAGGGGCAGGGGAAAAACTGTTTTTT. It translates to CASGSTGAGEKLFF.

This rearrangement joins TRBV29-1 to TRBJ2-1; D is perhaps TRBD2 (6 bases). The CDR3 is 14 amino acids. The germline V gene has CDR1 SQVTM and CDR2 ANQGSEA. Trimming took off 5 bases at V and 9 bases at J, with 20 bases between the two ends. The CDR3 loop is CSVLSGGGWVEQFF. The CDR3, as DNA: TGCAGCGTTCTTTCCGGTGGGGGGTGGGTTGAGCAGTTCTTC.

The rearrangement joins TRBV19 to TRBJ1-5; D is uncertain. The CDR3 has 13 amino acids. Germline CDR1 and CDR2: LNHDA and SQIVND (reference sequence). Trimming removed 5 bases from V and 1 base from J, with 6 bases in between. CDR3 protein: CASSPGSNQPQHF. Written as DNA, the CDR3 is TGTGCCAGTAGTCCCGGGAGCAATCAGCCCCAGCATTTT.

The chain is built from TRBV7-8 and TRBJ1-3; TRBD1 aligns across 7 bases. Germline values: CDR1 SGHVS, CDR2 FQNEAQ. CDR3 length: 16 amino acids. Trimming removed 5 bases from V and 0 bases from J; junction bases left unmatched: 7. CDR3 coding DNA: TGTGCCAGCAGCCGAGGAAGGGGGCTCTCTGGAAACACCATATATTTT. This gives the protein CASSRGRGLSGNTIYF.

The gene calls are TRBV21-1 and TRBJ1-1. TRBV21-1 is a pseudogene locus. This CDR3 region has 14 residues. In DNA, the CDR3 is TGTGCCAGCAGCAAAGAGGCGGGGCCAAGGGAAGCTTTCTTT. Translated, it gives CASSKEAGPREAFF.

This clone has just one count. This sequence joins TRBV7-3 and TRBJ1-2; unclear D gene. The V gene lost 4 bases and the J gene lost 5 bases, with 8 bases spanning the gap. This CDR3 has 12 amino acids. Germline V lookup: CDR1 SGHTA, CDR2 FQGTGA. The CDR3 sequence: CASSSGGYGYTF. Written as DNA, the CDR3 is TGTGCCAGCAGCTCGGGCGGGTATGGCTACACCTTC.

This chain links TRBV10-3 with TRBJ2-1; possibly TRBD1 for D (5 bases). Trimming stripped 2 bases from V and 10 bases from J, with 18 bases between. CDR1 ENHRY and CDR2 SYGVKD come from the germline V gene. This CDR3 spans 15 amino acids. CDR3 nucleotide sequence: TGTGCCATCAGTGAGCCCCGGCTCGGCCCAGGGGAGCAGTTCTTC. This encodes CAISEPRLGPGEQFF.

This rearrangement joins TRBV6-4 to TRBJ1-5; 7 nucleotides match TRBD1. Germline values: CDR1 MRHNA, CDR2 SNTAGT. CDR3 length: 14 amino acids. Trimming cost V 4 bases and J 8 bases; bases outside gene matches: 8. The CDR3 protein is CASSAIQGREPQHF. The CDR3 coding sequence is TGTGCCAGCAGTGCCATACAGGGGCGAGAGCCCCAGCATTTT.

This clone was observed at least ten times. This rearrangement joins TRBV5-4 to TRBJ1-6; TRBD1 matches 9 bases. Per the germline V gene, CDR1 is SGHNT and CDR2 is YYREEE (reference sequence). Losses at the gene ends were 4 bases for V and 8 bases for J; bases not matched to a gene: 7. This CDR3 is built from 15 residues. CDR3 loop: CASSLRTGADSPLHF. In DNA, the CDR3 is TGTGCCAGCAGCCTCCGGACAGGGGCGGATTCACCCCTCCACTTT. The whole variable domain, remainder taken from reference TRBV5-4 and TRBJ1-6, is ETGVTQSPTHLIKTRGQQVTLRCSSQSGHNTVSWYQQALGQGPQFIFQYYREEENGRGNFPPRFSGLQFPNYSSELNVNALELDDSALYLCASSLRTGADSPLHFGNGTRLTVT.

The chain is built from TRBV19 and TRBJ2-5; the match to TRBD2 covers 10 bases. Germline loops: CDR1 LNHDA, CDR2 SQIVND (reference sequence). The CDR3 sequence is 17 residues long. V gave up 1 base and J gave up 3 bases; unmatched junction bases: 8. The chain's CDR3 is CASSIVSGGASEETQYF. The CDR3 nucleotides are TGTGCCAGTAGTATAGTAAGCGGGGGGGCATCGGAAGAGACCCAGTACTTC.

V usage is TRBV30 and J usage is TRBJ2-5; D gene uncertain. The V end lost 0 bases, the J end lost 4 bases, and 3 bases lay between the germline ends. The CDR3 extends over 11 amino acids. The V gene's germline CDR1 is GTSNPN and CDR2 SVGIG (reference sequence). CDR3 loop: CAWSVAETQYF. As DNA, the CDR3 is TGTGCCTGGAGTGTAGCAGAGACCCAGTACTTC.

The rearrangement links TRBV4-3 to TRBJ1-1; D not certain. The CDR3 spans 14 residues. The germline CDR1 and CDR2 sequences are LGHNA and YSLEER. V was shortened by 5 bases and J by 1 base, with 11 bases between the two germline ends. This CDR3 reads CASSATTANTEAFF. Written as DNA, the CDR3 is TGCGCCAGCAGCGCCACAACAGCGAACACTGAAGCTTTCTTT.

V and J are TRBV9 and TRBJ1-1, with a weak D call TRBD1 (5 bases). CDR3 size: 15 residues. CDR1 and CDR2 from the germline V gene are SGDLS and YYNGEE. The germline V and J ends were trimmed by 2 bases and 4 bases, with 15 bases remaining between them. In DNA form, the CDR3 reads TGTGCCAGCAGCGTTCTAGCGCAGGGAGGCACTGAAGCTTTCTTT. It is translated as CASSVLAQGGTEAFF. Together with reference TRBV9 and TRBJ1-1, the CDR3 gives the full variable domain: DSGVTQTPKHLITATGQRVTLRCSPRSGDLSVYWYQQSLDQGLQFLIQYYNGEERAKGNILERFSAQQFPDLHSELNLSSLELGDSALYFCASSVLAQGGTEAFFGQGTRLTVV.

The CDR3 protein is CASSSQSGTLDEQYF. CDR3 DNA sequence: TGTGCCAGCAGCTCCCAATCCGGGACATTGGACGAGCAGTACTTC. V is TRBV7-2 and J is TRBJ2-7; TRBD1 is a possible D gene (6 bases). CDR3 size: 15 residues. Trimming removed 4 bases at V and 5 bases at J, with 18 bases between. Germline values: CDR1 SGHTA, CDR2 FQGNSA.

The rearrangement links TRBV24-1 to TRBJ2-1; D is possibly TRBD1 (6 bases). The CDR3 consists of 13 residues. V was shortened by 1 base and J by 9 bases, with 9 bases between the two germline ends. In germline, CDR1 is KGHDR, CDR2 SFDVKD. CDR3 in amino acids: CATSDLMGAEQFF. The DNA of the CDR3 is TGTGCCACCAGTGATTTAATGGGGGCTGAGCAGTTCTTC.

The sample holds one count of this clone. J is TRBJ1-2 and V is TRBV9; D perhaps matches TRBD1 (6 bases). The V end was cut by 1 base, the J end by 6 bases, with 16 bases between. The CDR3 totals 15 residues. Germline V gene lookup returns CDR1 SGDLS and CDR2 YYNGEE. The CDR3 sequence is CASSVRQEGADGYTF. CDR3 in DNA: TGTGCCAGCAGCGTACGACAGGAAGGGGCGGATGGCTACACCTTC.

This chain links TRBV9 with TRBJ1-3, with D hard to call. CDR1 SGDLS and CDR2 YYNGEE come from the germline V gene. There are 15 residues in the CDR3. Deletions cut 0 bases from V and 0 bases from J, with 7 bases between. DNA for the CDR3: TGTGCCAGCAGCGTAGGGGCCAACTCTGGAAACACCATATATTTT. It translates to CASSVGANSGNTIYF.

The V and J genes are TRBV9 and TRBJ1-5; D unclear. V dropped 1 base and J dropped 3 bases, with 20 bases sitting between them. The V gene's germline CDR1 is SGDLS and CDR2 YYNGEE. The CDR3 loop spans 18 amino acids. The CDR3 reads CASSVKYWPRRSNQPQHF. For the CDR3, the DNA is TGTGCCAGCAGCGTAAAGTATTGGCCCCGGAGGTCCAATCAGCCCCAGCATTTT.

The chain recombines TRBV10-2 with TRBJ1-6; 8 bases fit TRBD1. The CDR3 is made up of 13 amino acids. The V and J ends lost 8 bases and 9 bases, in that order; junction bases with no gene match: 6. Germline V gene sequence: CDR1 WSHSY, CDR2 SAAADI. CDR3 DNA: TGCGCCAGCGGGACAGGACGAAGTTCACCCCTCCACTTT. Translating gives CASGTGRSSPLHF.

The chain employs TRBV5-1 and TRBJ1-4, with no clear D. This CDR3 comprises 14 residues. Per the germline V gene, CDR1 is SGHRS and CDR2 is YFSETQ. V shed 0 bases and J shed 0 bases, with 3 bases lying between them. The CDR3 bases are TGCGCCAGCAGCTTGGGGCCAACTAATGAAAAACTGTTTTTT. Its translation is CASSLGPTNEKLFF.

This chain uses TRBV7-2 with TRBJ2-7; possibly TRBD1 for D (5 bases). The V gene's germline CDR1 is SGHTA and CDR2 FQGNSA. The CDR3 contains 15 residues. V dropped 1 base and J dropped 3 bases, with 13 bases sitting between them. The DNA for the CDR3 is TGTGCCAGCAGCTTAGAAACAGGCTTTATCTACGAGCAGTACTTC. This translates into CASSLETGFIYEQYF. The full variable domain, with the rest looked up from reference TRBV7-2 and TRBJ2-7, is GAGVSQSPSNKVTEKGKDVELRCDPISGHTALYWYRQSLGQGLEFLIYFQGNSAPDKSGLPSDRFSAERTGGSVSTLTIQRTQQEDSAVYLCASSLETGFIYEQYFGPGTRLTVT.

The chain carries TRBV7-2 and TRBJ2-2; TRBD2 agrees at 7 bases. Germline V gene lookup returns CDR1 SGHTA and CDR2 FQGNSA. Trimming at V came to 6 bases and at J to 1 base, leaving 11 bases not matched to a gene. The CDR3 consists of 17 residues. The CDR3 coding sequence is TGTGCCAGCAGGTACACCCCCTCGGGGGGGAACACCGGGGAGCTGTTTTTT. The encoded protein is CASRYTPSGGNTGELFF. Together with reference TRBV7-2 and TRBJ2-2, the CDR3 gives the full variable domain: GAGVSQSPSNKVTEKGKDVELRCDPISGHTALYWYRQSLGQGLEFLIYFQGNSAPDKSGLPSDRFSAERTGGSVSTLTIQRTQQEDSAVYLCASRYTPSGGNTGELFFGEGSRLTVL.

V is TRBV19 and J is TRBJ2-3, with D possibly TRBD1 on 6 matching bases. This CDR3 has 13 residues. Germline-derived CDR1 and CDR2 are LNHDA and SQIVND (reference sequence). The germline V and J ends were trimmed by 6 bases and 4 bases, with 11 bases remaining between them. The CDR3 region is CASRPTGADTQYF. In DNA, the CDR3 is TGTGCCAGTAGGCCGACAGGCGCAGATACGCAGTATTTT.

The rearrangement links TRBV4-2 to TRBJ1-1; no clear D. Trimming shortened V by 0 bases and J by 7 bases, and 18 bases separated the two germline ends. The CDR3 has 16 residues. CDR1 and CDR2 from the germline V gene are LGHNA and YNFKEQ. For the CDR3, the DNA is TGTGCCAGCAGCCAAGATTTGGCACCGGCGGCTGGTGAAGCTTTCTTT. Encoded protein: CASSQDLAPAAGEAFF.

CDR3: CASSYRDRGGREQFF. The CDR3 nucleotides are TGTGCCAGCAGTTACCGGGATCGTGGCGGGAGGGAGCAGTTCTTC. The chain combines TRBV6-5 with TRBJ2-1; 8 bases are shared with TRBD2. CDR1 and CDR2 from the germline V gene are MNHEY and SVGAGI. V dropped 2 bases and J dropped 10; count of bases not matched to a gene: 10. The CDR3 contains 15 residues.

The V call is TRBV4-3, the J call TRBJ1-2, with D perhaps TRBD1 (6 bases). Trimming took off 1 base at V and 0 bases at J, with 6 bases between the two ends. There are 14 residues in the CDR3. Germline CDR1 reads LGHNA; CDR2 reads YSLEER. The CDR3 DNA is TGCGCCAGCAGCCAAGGGACAGCTAACTATGGCTACACCTTC. Its translation is CASSQGTANYGYTF.